This TCR beta chain was sequenced during a study of beta chain features in type 1 diabetes. Study details: The samples had about 110,000,000 sorted cells examined in all. General study points: In all four CD4+ subsets, TCRB CDR3 length was significantly, moderately reduced in type 1 diabetes. VDJ junctions from type 1 diabetes patients carried fewer insertions and larger deletions.

Germline V gives CDR1 SGHRS, CDR2 YFSETQ. This CDR3 is built from 14 residues. The trim removed 0 bases at V and 6 bases at J, leaving 5 bases unmatched. Turning to this clone: The target antigen is unknown.

Of the isolated RNA, all was reverse transcribed, and so the sequenced material was expressed TCRB transcripts. The assay was immunoSEQ multiplex PCR, and TCRdb's table has in-frame clones only and misses some. The data contain about 260,000 clones, around 22% of them singletons. The specimen sequenced was naive CD4+ T cells from blood. The sequence derives from a woman younger than 45 with type 1 diabetes. V usage is TRBV5-1 and J usage is TRBJ1-2, with 7 bases lining up with TRBD1. This CDR3 is CASSLGPTGDGYTF. The CDR3 DNA is TGCGCCAGCAGCTTGGGACCAACAGGGGATGGCTACACCTTC.